This is a list of T cell receptor beta chains from one sample in a study of blood T cell repertoires in COVID-19. Generated by immunoSEQ multiplex PCR, the TCRdb table keeps only in-frame clones and is missing some. Among roughly 340,000 clones, approximately 92% were seen once, and the ten largest hold approximately 1%. The sample was PBMCs or T cells enriched from blood (not recorded which). The receptors here all came from a man between 18 and 35 years old who had recovered from COVID-19. Both conserved end residues are part of each CDR3. A D gene is named only where the DNA matches it firmly. Size values are once, few and many counts, or a class for expanded clones, and some rows have none.

d_call: TRBD2; v_call: TRBV15; cdr3_length: 14; clone_size: .; j_call: TRBJ2-1; cdr3_nt: TGTGCCACTACTCCGGATAGCGGGGTCAATGAGCAGTTCTTC; cdr3_aa: CATTPDSGVNEQFF
d_call: .; v_call: TRBV9; cdr3_length: 15; clone_size: .; j_call: TRBJ1-2; cdr3_nt: TGTGCCAGCAGCGTAGTCGGACAAGAACACTATGGCTACACCTTC; cdr3_aa: CASSVVGQEHYGYTF
d_call: .; v_call: TRBV28; cdr3_length: 15; clone_size: .; j_call: TRBJ1-1; cdr3_nt: TGTGCCAGCAGTTTTACCAGGAAGATGAACACTGAAGCTTTCTTT; cdr3_aa: CASSFTRKMNTEAFF
d_call: .; v_call: TRBV19; cdr3_length: 14; clone_size: .; j_call: TRBJ1-1; cdr3_nt: TGTGCCAGTAGCCCCCCCCAAGTGCGAACTGAAGCTTTCTTT; cdr3_aa: CASSPPQVRTEAFF
d_call: .; v_call: TRBV7-2; cdr3_length: 11; clone_size: .; j_call: TRBJ2-4; cdr3_nt: TGTGCCAGCAGCTTAGGCGACATTCAGTACTTC; cdr3_aa: CASSLGDIQYF
d_call: TRBD1; v_call: TRBV5-1; cdr3_length: 13; clone_size: .; j_call: TRBJ1-4; cdr3_nt: TGCGCCAGCAGCCCGACAGGGAATGAAAAACTGTTTTTT; cdr3_aa: CASSPTGNEKLFF
d_call: .; v_call: TRBV7-3; cdr3_length: 15; clone_size: .; j_call: TRBJ2-1; cdr3_nt: TGTGCCAGCAGCTTTACCGGGAGCTCCTACAATGAGCAGTTCTTC; cdr3_aa: CASSFTGSSYNEQFF
d_call: .; v_call: TRBV10-3; cdr3_length: 15; clone_size: .; j_call: TRBJ1-1; cdr3_nt: TGTGCCATCAGTGAGTCGTTTGAGGGGAGGGATGAAGCTTTCTTT; cdr3_aa: CAISESFEGRDEAFF
d_call: .; v_call: TRBV19; cdr3_length: 13; clone_size: .; j_call: TRBJ2-1; cdr3_nt: TGTGCCAGCTCTCGGGAGAATCTAAATGAGCAGTTCTTC; cdr3_aa: CASSRENLNEQFF
d_call: TRBD2; v_call: TRBV7-8; cdr3_length: 17; clone_size: few; j_call: TRBJ2-1; cdr3_nt: TGTGCCAGCAGCTCTAACCCACTAGCGGGGGGAGGCAATGAGCAGTTCTTC; cdr3_aa: CASSSNPLAGGGNEQFF
d_call: .; v_call: TRBV9; cdr3_length: 11; clone_size: .; j_call: TRBJ1-2; cdr3_nt: TGTGCCAGCAGCGGCACAGGGGGCTACACCTTC; cdr3_aa: CASSGTGGYTF
d_call: .; v_call: TRBV2; cdr3_length: 13; clone_size: .; j_call: TRBJ2-7; cdr3_nt: TGTGCCAGCAGCGTGCGGGATAACTACGAGCAGTACTTC; cdr3_aa: CASSVRDNYEQYF
d_call: TRBD1; v_call: TRBV28; cdr3_length: 15; clone_size: .; j_call: TRBJ1-2; cdr3_nt: TGTGCCACCGGGACAGGGGCCGTAGATTTGGATGGCTACACCTTC; cdr3_aa: CATGTGAVDLDGYTF
d_call: .; v_call: TRBV19; cdr3_length: 13; clone_size: .; j_call: TRBJ1-1; cdr3_nt: TGTGCCAGTCGACTAGGGGTGGGCACTGAAGCTTTCTTT; cdr3_aa: CASRLGVGTEAFF
d_call: .; v_call: TRBV7-2; cdr3_length: 16; clone_size: .; j_call: TRBJ1-2; cdr3_nt: TGTGCCAGCAGCTTATTAACCCACCTAGGCGGCTATGGCTACACCTTC; cdr3_aa: CASSLLTHLGGYGYTF
d_call: TRBD1; v_call: TRBV7-3; cdr3_length: 15; clone_size: .; j_call: TRBJ1-1; cdr3_nt: TGTGCCAGCAGCATGAATCAGGGACAGGGGACTGAAGCTTTCTTT; cdr3_aa: CASSMNQGQGTEAFF
d_call: TRBD2; v_call: TRBV18; cdr3_length: 19; clone_size: .; j_call: TRBJ2-2; cdr3_nt: TGTGCCAGCTCACCACGGAGCCCCAGCGGGGCCGCGAACACCGGGGAGCTGTTTTTT; cdr3_aa: CASSPRSPSGAANTGELFF
d_call: TRBD2; v_call: TRBV28; cdr3_length: 14; clone_size: .; j_call: TRBJ2-7; cdr3_nt: TGTGCCAGCAGTTTAGGTCGGGAGGTCAGCGAGCAGTACTTC; cdr3_aa: CASSLGREVSEQYF
d_call: TRBD2; v_call: TRBV5-1; cdr3_length: 17; clone_size: .; j_call: TRBJ2-1; cdr3_nt: TGCGCCAGCAGCTTGGAGTCTAGCGGGGGAATCTACAATGAGCAGTTCTTC; cdr3_aa: CASSLESSGGIYNEQFF
d_call: .; v_call: TRBV10-3; cdr3_length: 13; clone_size: .; j_call: TRBJ1-5; cdr3_nt: TGTGCCATCAGATCAGGGTATGATCAGCCCCAGCATTTT; cdr3_aa: CAIRSGYDQPQHF
d_call: .; v_call: TRBV2; cdr3_length: 13; clone_size: .; j_call: TRBJ1-2; cdr3_nt: TGTGCCAGCAGTGAAGAAGGGGCTTATGGCTACACCTTC; cdr3_aa: CASSEEGAYGYTF
d_call: TRBD1; v_call: TRBV19; cdr3_length: 13; clone_size: .; j_call: TRBJ1-1; cdr3_nt: TGTGCCAGTAACCCCCGACAGGGATCGAAAGCTTTCTTT; cdr3_aa: CASNPRQGSKAFF
d_call: .; v_call: TRBV9; cdr3_length: 13; clone_size: once; j_call: TRBJ2-7; cdr3_nt: TGTGCCAGCAGCGTAGTCCCCGGGGGCGAGCAGTACTTC; cdr3_aa: CASSVVPGGEQYF
d_call: TRBD2; v_call: TRBV5-1; cdr3_length: 15; clone_size: .; j_call: TRBJ2-5; cdr3_nt: TGCGCCAGCAGTGAAAGCGGGGGGCGGGGAGAGACCCAGTACTTC; cdr3_aa: CASSESGGRGETQYF
d_call: .; v_call: TRBV5-8; cdr3_length: 16; clone_size: .; j_call: TRBJ1-6; cdr3_nt: TGTGCCAGCAGCCGGGTCCCGAGCTCCTATAATTCACCCCTCCACTTT; cdr3_aa: CASSRVPSSYNSPLHF
d_call: TRBD1; v_call: TRBV5-1; cdr3_length: 15; clone_size: .; j_call: TRBJ2-1; cdr3_nt: TGCGCCAGCAGCGGGGGACAGGGTTACTACAATGAGCAGTTCTTC; cdr3_aa: CASSGGQGYYNEQFF
d_call: .; v_call: TRBV7-2; cdr3_length: 16; clone_size: .; j_call: TRBJ2-1; cdr3_nt: TGTGCCAGCAGCTTAGAGTTCTGGACTGGATACAATGAGCAGTTCTTC; cdr3_aa: CASSLEFWTGYNEQFF
d_call: TRBD1; v_call: TRBV7-9; cdr3_length: 16; clone_size: .; j_call: TRBJ1-5; cdr3_nt: TGTGCCAGCAGCTTAAAGGGGACAGGACCCAATCAGCCCCAGCATTTT; cdr3_aa: CASSLKGTGPNQPQHF
d_call: TRBD1; v_call: TRBV10-3; cdr3_length: 15; clone_size: .; j_call: TRBJ1-2; cdr3_nt: TGTGCCATCAGTGTGCCGGGACAGAGTAACTATGGCTACACCTTC; cdr3_aa: CAISVPGQSNYGYTF
d_call: .; v_call: TRBV3-1/TRBV3-2; cdr3_length: 15; clone_size: .; j_call: TRBJ1-5; cdr3_nt: TGTGCCAGCAGCCAACTTCCTGGGGCCAATCAGCCCCAGCATTTT; cdr3_aa: CASSQLPGANQPQHF
d_call: TRBD2; v_call: TRBV27; cdr3_length: 13; clone_size: .; j_call: TRBJ2-7; cdr3_nt: TGTGCCAGCAGTTTAAGGGAGGGAAACGAGCAGTACTTC; cdr3_aa: CASSLREGNEQYF
d_call: .; v_call: TRBV5-4; cdr3_length: 15; clone_size: .; j_call: TRBJ2-1; cdr3_nt: TGTGCCAGCAGCTTCAGTGGGAGCTCCTACAATGAGCAGTTCTTC; cdr3_aa: CASSFSGSSYNEQFF
d_call: .; v_call: TRBV6-5; cdr3_length: 15; clone_size: .; j_call: TRBJ1-6; cdr3_nt: TGTGCCAGCAGTCCCGAGGGGGGGTATAATTCACCCCTCCACTTT; cdr3_aa: CASSPEGGYNSPLHF
d_call: .; v_call: TRBV29-1; cdr3_length: 13; clone_size: .; j_call: TRBJ2-2; cdr3_nt: TGCAGCGTCGGGAGAGGGAACACCGGGGAGCTGTTTTTT; cdr3_aa: CSVGRGNTGELFF
d_call: .; v_call: TRBV5-5; cdr3_length: 17; clone_size: .; j_call: TRBJ2-7; cdr3_nt: TGTGCCAGCAGCTTGACGACAGGAAAAGTGAGCCACTACGAGCAGTACTTC; cdr3_aa: CASSLTTGKVSHYEQYF
d_call: .; v_call: TRBV4-1; cdr3_length: 15; clone_size: once; j_call: TRBJ1-2; cdr3_nt: TGCGCCAGCAGCCCACAGGCTGCAGCTAACTATGGCTACACCTTC; cdr3_aa: CASSPQAAANYGYTF
d_call: .; v_call: TRBV3-1/TRBV3-2; cdr3_length: 14; clone_size: .; j_call: TRBJ1-2; cdr3_nt: TGTGCCAGCAGCCAAGCTTCGACAGGCTATGGCTACACCTTC; cdr3_aa: CASSQASTGYGYTF
d_call: TRBD2; v_call: TRBV10-3; cdr3_length: 14; clone_size: .; j_call: TRBJ2-7; cdr3_nt: TGTGCCACCGGGACTAGCGAGTCTTTCTACGAGCAGTACTTC; cdr3_aa: CATGTSESFYEQYF
d_call: .; v_call: TRBV3-1/TRBV3-2; cdr3_length: 14; clone_size: .; j_call: TRBJ1-1; cdr3_nt: TGTGCCAGCAGCCCCGGACCGGGAGCCACTGAAGCTTTCTTT; cdr3_aa: CASSPGPGATEAFF
d_call: TRBD1; v_call: TRBV6-5; cdr3_length: 11; clone_size: .; j_call: TRBJ1-1; cdr3_nt: TGTGCCAGCAGGCACAGGGGTGGGGCTTTCTTT; cdr3_aa: CASRHRGGAFF
d_call: .; v_call: TRBV27; cdr3_length: 12; clone_size: .; j_call: TRBJ2-7; cdr3_nt: TGTGCCAGCAGTCGGCTAGTAGGCGAGCAGTACTTC; cdr3_aa: CASSRLVGEQYF
d_call: TRBD2; v_call: TRBV27; cdr3_length: 15; clone_size: .; j_call: TRBJ2-1; cdr3_nt: TGTGCCAGCAGTTTACGGACTAGCGGGGGGGGTGAGCAGTTCTTC; cdr3_aa: CASSLRTSGGGEQFF